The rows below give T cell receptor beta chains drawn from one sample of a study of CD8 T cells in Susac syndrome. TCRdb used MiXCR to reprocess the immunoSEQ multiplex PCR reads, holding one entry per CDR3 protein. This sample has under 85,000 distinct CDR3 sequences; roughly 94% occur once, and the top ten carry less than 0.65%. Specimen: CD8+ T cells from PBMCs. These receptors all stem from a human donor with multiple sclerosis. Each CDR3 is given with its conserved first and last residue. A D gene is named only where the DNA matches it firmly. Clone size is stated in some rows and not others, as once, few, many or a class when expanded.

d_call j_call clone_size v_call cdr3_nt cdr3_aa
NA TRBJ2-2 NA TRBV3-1 TGTGCCAGCAGCCAAGATTTAGGTAAAACAACGAACACCGGGGAGCTGTTTTTT CASSQDLGKTTNTGELFF
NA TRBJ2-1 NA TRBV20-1 TGCAGTGCTAGAGATGGGGCTGAGCAGTTCTTC CSARDGAEQFF
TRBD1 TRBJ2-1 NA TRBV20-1 TGCAGTGCTCCCGACAGGGACTACAATGAGCAGTTCTTC CSAPDRDYNEQFF
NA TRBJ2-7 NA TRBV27 TGTGCCAGCAGTTTAGGGCAGGGGTCCGACGAGCAGTACTTC CASSLGQGSDEQYF
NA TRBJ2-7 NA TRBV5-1 TGCGCCAGCAGCTTCTCAGATTGGACACCGTTGGACGAGCAGTACTTC CASSFSDWTPLDEQYF
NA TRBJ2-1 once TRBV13 TGTGCCAGCAGCTTTGGCGCTAGCTCCTACAATGAGCAGTTCTTC CASSFGASSYNEQFF
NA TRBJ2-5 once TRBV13 TGTGCCAGCAGCCCGGGACGCCAAGAGACCCAGTACTTC CASSPGRQETQYF
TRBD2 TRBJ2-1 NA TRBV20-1 TGCAGTGCTGGGAAAAGGACTAGCGGGAGGGTCCGGGATGAGCAGTTCTTC CSAGKRTSGRVRDEQFF
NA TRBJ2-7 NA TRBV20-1 TGCAGTGCTAGAGTTCTCGGGTCCTACGAGCAGTACTTC CSARVLGSYEQYF
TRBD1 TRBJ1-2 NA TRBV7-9 TGTGCCAGCAGCCTGGAGGGACAGGGGAATGGCTACACCTTC CASSLEGQGNGYTF
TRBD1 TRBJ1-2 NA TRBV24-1 TGTGCCACCAGTGATCCGGACAGGGAGACCTATGGCTACACCTTC CATSDPDRETYGYTF
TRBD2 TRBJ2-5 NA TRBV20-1 TGCAGTGCTAGAGAGGCGGTAACTAGCGAGGAGACCCAGTACTTC CSAREAVTSEETQYF
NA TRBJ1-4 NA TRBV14 TGTGCCAGCAGCCCCTACAGGGAAAGAAGACTGTTTTTT CASSPYRERRLFF
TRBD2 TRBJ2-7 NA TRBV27 TGTGCCAGCAGTGCCCGGGGGAGCGGGGGGTCCTACGAGCAGTACTTC CASSARGSGGSYEQYF
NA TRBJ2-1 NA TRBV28 TGTGCCAGCAGACCGGACAGTTACAATGAGCAGTTCTTC CASRPDSYNEQFF
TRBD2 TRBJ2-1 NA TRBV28 TGTGCCAGCAGTTGGACTAGATACAATGAGCAGTTCTTC CASSWTRYNEQFF
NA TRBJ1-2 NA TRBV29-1 TGCAGCGTTGAAGATGAAGAGGGCAGCCATGGCTATGGCTACACCTTC CSVEDEEGSHGYGYTF
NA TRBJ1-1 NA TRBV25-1 TGTGCCAGCAGTGAATTAAACACTGAAGCTTTCTTT CASSELNTEAFF
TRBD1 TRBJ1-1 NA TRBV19 TGTGCCAGTACCCCCCCAGGGGGTCCCGAAGCTTTCTTT CASTPPGGPEAFF
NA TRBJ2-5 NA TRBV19 TGTGCCAGTAGTATAGCAGAGACCCAGTACTTC CASSIAETQYF
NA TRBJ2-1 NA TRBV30 TGTGCCTGGAGTGTACTTGGGGGGGGCGATGAGCAGTTCTTC CAWSVLGGGDEQFF
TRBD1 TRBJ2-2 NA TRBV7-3 TGTGCCAGCAGCTTGAGCACAGGGGGCTCTTTCGGGGAGCTGTTTTTT CASSLSTGGSFGELFF
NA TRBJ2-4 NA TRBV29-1 TGCAGTTCCATTTTGGAGGGATTGGGAAAGAACATTCAGTACTTC CSSILEGLGKNIQYF